This T cell receptor beta chain was profiled in a study of shared clonotypes between healthy human individuals. The CDR3 has 15 amino acids. CDR1 is SGHRS, CDR2 YFSETQ, per germline. V trimming: 3 bases; J trimming: 3 bases; junction bases outside the gene matches: 3. Data came from immunoSEQ multiplex PCR; TCRdb stores just in-frame clones and leaves some out. This sample has some 2,400,000 clones, with 90% to 96% found just once. Study conclusions and caveats: Naive CD4 clonotypes were shared across a few donors at roughly 5%.

Of note for this clone: As yet, its antigen is unknown. Other nucleotide sequences in the sample specify the same CDR3.

Sequences were obtained from naive CD4+ T cells sorted from blood. Sample subset: CD45RA+ positively selected. The source is a man younger than 30 in good health. V is TRBV5-1 and J is TRBJ2-3; 11 nucleotides agree with TRBD2. The CDR3 nucleotides are TGCGCCAGCAGCTCTTTAGCGGGAGGGACAGATACGCAGTATTTT. Residues: CASSSLAGGTDTQYF.